This TCR beta chain was observed in a study of T cells in Graves' hyperthyroidism and ophthalmopathy. V was shortened by 5 bases and J by 4 bases, with 5 bases between the two germline ends. The CDR3 has 11 amino acids. Germline V lookup: CDR1 LGHDT, CDR2 YNNKEL (reference sequence). The study left out patients who had uncontrolled infection, other autoimmune disease, pregnancy or lactation. This clonotype occurred many times. Authors of the study amplified TCR beta CDR3 regions from RNA transcripts. When the TCR CDR3 underwent first-round RT-PCR, the HTBI primer set was used. TCRdb recomputed calls from the multiplex PCR reads with MiXCR, one row per CDR3 protein. Of about 380,000 distinct CDR3 sequences in the sample, under 20% are singletons; the top ten hold 40%.

Input material: blood. The source is a man aged 18 to 30 with Graves' ophthalmopathy. This rearrangement joins TRBV3-1 to TRBJ2-5; D not resolved. CDR3 amino acids: CASSESETQYF. The CDR3 DNA reads as TGTGCCAGCAGCGAATCAGAGACCCAGTACTTC.